This T cell receptor (beta chain) stems from a study of cytomegalovirus exposure and HLA in healthy donors. Study details: From HLA-typed donors, an early data release held about 85 million unique TCRs. Study findings and constraints: Most TCR sequences were rare, but some public TCRs occurred in many donors. Reportedly, cytomegalovirus status was diagnosed with high sensitivity and specificity.

As regards this clone: Its antigen is still unknown.

The germline V gene encodes CDR1 GTSNPN and CDR2 SVGIG (reference sequence). V lost 3 bases and J lost 3; bases outside the gene matches: 8. This CDR3 is 14 amino acids long. Researchers ran the PCR with 60 Vbeta and 13 Jbeta primers. Produced via immunoSEQ multiplex PCR; TCRdb's table is partial and in-frame only. The sample includes roughly 250,000 clones, about 66% of them seen just once. This chain uses TRBV30 with TRBJ2-7; 7 bases are a match to TRBD2. Source material: PBMCs. The sequence came from a female donor in good health and CMV-seronegative. Written as DNA, the CDR3 is TGTGCCTGGAGGAAGGGAGGGACCCACTACGAGCAGTACTTC. It yields the protein CAWRKGGTHYEQYF.